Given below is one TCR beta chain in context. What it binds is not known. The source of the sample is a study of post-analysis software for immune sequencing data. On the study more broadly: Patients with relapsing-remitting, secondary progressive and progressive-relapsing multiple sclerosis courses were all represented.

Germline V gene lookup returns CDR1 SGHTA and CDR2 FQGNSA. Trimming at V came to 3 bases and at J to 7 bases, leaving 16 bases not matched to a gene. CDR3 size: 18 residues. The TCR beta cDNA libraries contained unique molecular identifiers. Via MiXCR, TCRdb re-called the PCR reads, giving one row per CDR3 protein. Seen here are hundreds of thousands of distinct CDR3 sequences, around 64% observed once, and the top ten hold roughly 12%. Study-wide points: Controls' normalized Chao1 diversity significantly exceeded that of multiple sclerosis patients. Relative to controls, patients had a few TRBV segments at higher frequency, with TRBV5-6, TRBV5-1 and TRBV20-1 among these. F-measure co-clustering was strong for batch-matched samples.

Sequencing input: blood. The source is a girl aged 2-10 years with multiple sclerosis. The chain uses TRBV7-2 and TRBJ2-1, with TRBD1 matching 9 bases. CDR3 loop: CASSFEPSSGTGLNEQFF. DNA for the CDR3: TGTGCCAGCAGCTTCGAACCGTCGTCGGGGACAGGGCTGAATGAGCAGTTCTTC.